These 14 T cell receptor beta chains share one sample of origin, sequenced in a study of blood T cell repertoires in COVID-19. The data were produced by immunoSEQ multiplex PCR, yet TCRdb's version contains in-frame clones alone and is incomplete. The sample includes around 68,000 clones, approximately 78% seen only once; the top ten take around 13%. Material for sequencing was peripheral blood. The receptors stem from a human donor in a cohort sampled during active COVID-19.

V gene TRBV18 combines with J gene TRBJ2-1; 8 bases agree with TRBD1. The CDR3 runs to 13 residues. Per the germline V gene, CDR1 is KGHSH and CDR2 is LQKENI. With V trimmed by 2 bases and J by 8 bases, 2 bases remained unmatched. The CDR3 region has the DNA TGTGCCAGCTCACCAGGACAGGGCTATGAGCAGTTCTTC. Translation: CASSPGQGYEQFF.

This chain uses TRBV15 with TRBJ1-4; 8 positions agree with TRBD1. CDR1 LNHNV and CDR2 YYDKDF come from the germline V gene (reference sequence). CDR3 length: 15 residues. J was trimmed by 5 bases and V by 2 bases; bases with no gene match: 4. The CDR3 DNA follows: TGTGCCACCAGCAGAACGAGACAGGGGAATGAAAAACTGTTTTTT. Protein sequence: CATSRTRQGNEKLFF. The full variable domain, in which reference TRBV15 and TRBJ1-4 provide the parts outside the CDR3, is DAMVIQNPRYQVTQFGKPVTLSCSQTLNHNVMYWYQQKSSQAPKLLFHYYDKDFNNEADTPDNFQSRRPNTSFCFLDIRSPGLGDTAMYLCATSRTRQGNEKLFFGSGTQLSVL.

This chain joins TRBV4-1 and TRBJ2-7; 10 nucleotides align to TRBD1. The CDR3 totals 16 residues. The germline gives CDR1 MGHRA, CDR2 YSYEKL. J lost 2 bases, V lost 4 bases, and 8 bases had no gene match. The CDR3 loop reads CASSPLPGQGTYEQYF. The CDR3 nucleotides are TGCGCCAGCAGCCCTCTGCCGGGACAGGGGACCTACGAGCAGTACTTC.

This clone was detected only once. The rearrangement links TRBV7-9 to TRBJ1-3; 7 nucleotides align to TRBD1. This CDR3 spans 16 amino acids. The J segment lost 1 base and the V segment lost 5 bases, leaving 8 bases of the junction unmatched. CDR1 is SEHNR, CDR2 FQNEAQ, per germline (reference sequence). The CDR3 loop reads CASSVWTGQSGNTIYF. The CDR3 DNA reads as TGTGCCAGCAGCGTCTGGACAGGCCAATCTGGAAACACCATATATTTT.

The CDR3 DNA follows: TGTGCCACCGGAGGGGGGGACACTGAAGCTTTCTTT. It yields the protein CATGGGDTEAFF. The chain recombines TRBV9 with TRBJ1-1, with D perhaps matching TRBD1 (6 bases). Germline values: CDR1 SGDLS, CDR2 YYNGEE. V lost 9 bases to trimming and J lost 3 bases, with 12 bases between them. CDR3 length: 12 residues.

The genes are TRBV28 and TRBJ2-5; 13 nucleotides match TRBD2. The CDR3 consists of 16 residues. The germline gives CDR1 MDHEN, CDR2 SYDVKM. V was pared by 5 bases and J by 5 bases, with 8 bases of the junction left unmatched. The DNA of the CDR3 is TGTGCCAGCAGTCCCCAACTAGCGGGGGGGCAGGAGACCCAGTACTTC. Its translation is CASSPQLAGGQETQYF.

Only one count was recorded for this clone. V and J are TRBV6-5 and TRBJ2-1, with 7 nucleotides matching TRBD1. With V trimmed by 8 bases and J by 9 bases, 13 bases remained unmatched. Germline CDR1 MNHEY, CDR2 SVGAGI. The CDR3 covers 14 residues. Written as DNA, the CDR3 is TGTGCCAGCCCAGAGAACAGGGGATCGGGTGAGCAGTTCTTC. Amino acid sequence: CASPENRGSGEQFF.

This clone was recorded a few times. This chain links TRBV18 with TRBJ2-7; no definite D call. CDR1 and CDR2 (germline): KGHSH, LQKENI. The CDR3 totals 12 residues. V lost 6 bases, J lost 6 bases, and 12 bases lay in between. The CDR3 DNA follows: TGTGCCAGCTCCACCACCGGTCCCGAGCAGTACTTC. This encodes CASSTTGPEQYF.

This rearrangement joins TRBV18 to TRBJ2-5; 9 bases are shared with TRBD2. Losses at the gene ends were 3 bases for V and 5 bases for J; bases not matched to a gene: 1. The germline V gene has CDR1 KGHSH and CDR2 LQKENI. CDR3 length: 13 amino acids. For the CDR3, the DNA is TGTGCCAGCTCACCCGGACTAGCGGAGACCCAGTACTTC. Its protein product is CASSPGLAETQYF.

The rearrangement uses TRBV6-6 and TRBJ2-3, with unresolved D. The ends were cut back, 7 bases at V and 0 bases at J, with 8 bases in the middle. The CDR3 length is 13 residues. Germline values: CDR1 MNHNY, CDR2 SVGAGI (reference sequence). This CDR3 reads CASTLDSTDTQYF. The CDR3 DNA reads as TGTGCCAGCACTTTAGATAGCACAGATACGCAGTATTTT.

The CDR3 coding sequence is TGTGCCAGTAGTATGTCCGGGGGGCACCAAGAGACCCAGTACTTC. It codes for CASSMSGGHQETQYF. The chain couples TRBV19 to TRBJ2-5, with D tentatively TRBD2 (7 bases). V dropped 3 bases and J dropped 0 bases, with 11 bases sitting between them. CDR1 is LNHDA and CDR2 is SQIVND in the germline V gene (reference sequence). The CDR3 spans 15 residues.

This chain links TRBV10-3 with TRBJ2-1, with 8 nucleotides matching TRBD1. This CDR3 comprises 14 residues. V lost 2 bases, J lost 9 bases, and 6 bases stayed unmatched. CDR1 and CDR2 from the germline V gene are ENHRY and SYGVKD. The CDR3 sequence: CAISEVRGLGEQFF. The CDR3 DNA is TGTGCCATCAGTGAGGTCAGGGGGCTGGGTGAGCAGTTCTTC.

V usage is TRBV28 and J usage is TRBJ2-7, with D maybe TRBD1 (5 bases). Looked up from germline, CDR1 is MDHEN and CDR2 is SYDVKM. The CDR3 extends over 11 amino acids. V was trimmed by 6 bases and J by 3 bases, leaving 6 bases between them. This CDR3 is CASRQGYEQYV. The CDR3 coding sequence is TGTGCCAGCAGGCAGGGCTACGAGCAGTACGTC.

This chain uses TRBV27 with TRBJ1-3, with TRBD1 matching over 9 bases. The CDR3 contains 14 residues. Per the germline V gene, CDR1 is MNHEY and CDR2 is SMNVEV (reference sequence). V lost 6 bases to trimming and J lost 3 bases; unmatched junction nucleotides: 3. The CDR3 loop is CASRGQGGGNTIYF. In DNA form, the CDR3 reads TGTGCCAGCAGGGGACAGGGAGGTGGAAACACCATATATTTT.